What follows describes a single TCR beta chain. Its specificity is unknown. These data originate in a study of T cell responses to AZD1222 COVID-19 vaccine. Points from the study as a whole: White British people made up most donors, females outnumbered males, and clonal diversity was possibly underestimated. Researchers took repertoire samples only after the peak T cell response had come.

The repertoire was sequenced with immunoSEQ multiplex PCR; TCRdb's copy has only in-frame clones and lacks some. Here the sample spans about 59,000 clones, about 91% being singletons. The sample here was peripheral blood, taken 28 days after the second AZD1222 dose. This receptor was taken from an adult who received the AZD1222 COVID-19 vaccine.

The CDR3 here is CASTGTVLTGELFF. CDR3 nucleotide sequence: TGTGCCAGCACCGGGACAGTCCTCACCGGGGAGCTGTTTTTT. The gene calls are TRBV6-5 and TRBJ2-2, with TRBD1 matching over 7 bases. Trimming at V came to 7 bases and at J to 4 bases, leaving 6 bases not matched to a gene. The germline V gene has CDR1 MNHEY and CDR2 SVGAGI. There are 14 residues in the CDR3.